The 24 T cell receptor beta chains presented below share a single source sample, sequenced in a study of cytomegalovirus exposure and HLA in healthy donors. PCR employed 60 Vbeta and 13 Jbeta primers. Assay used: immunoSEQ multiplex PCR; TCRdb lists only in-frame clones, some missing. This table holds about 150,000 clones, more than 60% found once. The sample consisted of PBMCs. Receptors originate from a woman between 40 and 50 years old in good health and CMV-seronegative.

This CDR3 reads CASSLANGINYGYTF. In DNA, the CDR3 is TGTGCCAGCAGCTTAGCGAACGGGATTAACTATGGCTACACCTTC. The chain employs TRBV7-9 and TRBJ1-2; D gene ambiguous. The ends were cut back, 0 bases at V and 1 base at J, with 9 bases in the middle. The CDR3 consists of 15 residues. Germline lookup yields CDR1 SEHNR and CDR2 FQNEAQ (reference sequence).

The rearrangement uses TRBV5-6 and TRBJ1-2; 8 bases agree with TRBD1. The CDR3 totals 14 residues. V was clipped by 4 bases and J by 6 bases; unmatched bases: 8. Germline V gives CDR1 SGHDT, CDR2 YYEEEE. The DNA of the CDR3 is TGTGCCAGCAGCCCCAGGGGGCTAAAAGATGGCTACACCTTC. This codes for CASSPRGLKDGYTF.

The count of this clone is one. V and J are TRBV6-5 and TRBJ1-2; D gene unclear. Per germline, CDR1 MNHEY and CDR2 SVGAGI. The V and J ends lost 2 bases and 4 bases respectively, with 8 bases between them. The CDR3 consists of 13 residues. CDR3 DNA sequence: TGTGCCAGCAGTTACGAGGCAACCTATGGCTACACCTTC. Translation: CASSYEATYGYTF.

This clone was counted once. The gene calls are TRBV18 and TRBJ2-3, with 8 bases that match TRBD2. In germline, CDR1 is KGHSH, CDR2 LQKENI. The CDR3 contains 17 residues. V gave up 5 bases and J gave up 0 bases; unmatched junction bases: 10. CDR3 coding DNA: TGTGCCAGCTCAGGGGCGAGCGGGGGCCTGAGCACAGATACGCAGTATTTT. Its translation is CASSGASGGLSTDTQYF. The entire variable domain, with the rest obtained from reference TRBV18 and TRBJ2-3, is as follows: NAGVMQNPRHLVRRRGQEARLRCSPMKGHSHVYWYRQLPEEGLKFMVYLQKENIIDESGMPKERFSAEFPKEGPSILRIQQVVRGDSAAYFCASSGASGGLSTDTQYFGPGTRLTVL.

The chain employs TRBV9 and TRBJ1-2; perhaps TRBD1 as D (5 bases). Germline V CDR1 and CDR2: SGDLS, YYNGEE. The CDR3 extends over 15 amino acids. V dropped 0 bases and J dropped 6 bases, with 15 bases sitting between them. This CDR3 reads CASSVDTGSMDGYTF. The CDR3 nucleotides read TGTGCCAGCAGCGTAGATACAGGCAGCATGGATGGCTACACCTTC.

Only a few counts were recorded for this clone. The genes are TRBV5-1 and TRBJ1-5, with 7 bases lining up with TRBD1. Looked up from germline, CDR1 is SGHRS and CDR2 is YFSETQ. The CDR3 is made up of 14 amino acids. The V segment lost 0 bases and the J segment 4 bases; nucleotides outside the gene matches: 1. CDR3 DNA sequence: TGCGCCAGCAGCTTGGGGGGACAGAATCAGCCCCAGCATTTT. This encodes CASSLGGQNQPQHF. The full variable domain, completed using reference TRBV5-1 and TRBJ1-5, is KAGVTQTPRYLIKTRGQQVTLSCSPISGHRSVSWYQQTPGQGLQFLFEYFSETQRNKGNFPGRFSGRQFSNSRSEMNVSTLELGDSALYLCASSLGGQNQPQHFGDGTRLSIL.

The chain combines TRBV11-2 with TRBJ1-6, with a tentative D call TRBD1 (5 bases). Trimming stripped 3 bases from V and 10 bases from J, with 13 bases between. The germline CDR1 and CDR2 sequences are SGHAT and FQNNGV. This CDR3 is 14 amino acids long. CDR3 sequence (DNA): TGTGCCAGCAGCTTTTCAGGGCCTGGGTCACCCCTCCACTTT. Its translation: CASSFSGPGSPLHF.

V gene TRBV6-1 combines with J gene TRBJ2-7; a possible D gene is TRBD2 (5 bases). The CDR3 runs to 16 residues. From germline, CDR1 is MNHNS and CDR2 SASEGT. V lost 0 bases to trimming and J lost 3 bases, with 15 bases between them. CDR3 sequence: CASSEADIGDYYEQYF. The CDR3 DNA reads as TGTGCCAGCAGTGAAGCCGACATCGGGGATTACTACGAGCAGTACTTC.

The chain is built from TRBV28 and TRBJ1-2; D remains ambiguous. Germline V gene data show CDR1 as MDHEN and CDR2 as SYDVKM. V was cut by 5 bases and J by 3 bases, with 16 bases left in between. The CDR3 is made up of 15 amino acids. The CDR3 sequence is CASSGGGRWDYGYTF. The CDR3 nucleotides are TGTGCCAGCAGTGGAGGCGGCCGGTGGGACTATGGCTACACCTTC.

CDR3 amino acids: CASSLAGSGRETQYF. As DNA, the CDR3 is TGTGCCAGCAGCTTGGCCGGTAGCGGGCGAGAGACCCAGTACTTC. The chain links TRBV5-6 to TRBJ2-5, with 7 positions matching TRBD2. The CDR3 is 15 residues long. Trimming at V came to 0 bases and at J to 4 bases, leaving 6 bases not matched to a gene. CDR1 is SGHDT, CDR2 YYEEEE, per germline. The full variable domain, its missing parts supplied by reference TRBV5-6 and TRBJ2-5, is DAGVTQSPTHLIKTRGQQVTLRCSPKSGHDTVSWYQQALGQGPQFIFQYYEEEERQRGNFPDRFSGHQFPNYSSELNVNALLLGDSALYLCASSLAGSGRETQYFGPGTRLLVL.

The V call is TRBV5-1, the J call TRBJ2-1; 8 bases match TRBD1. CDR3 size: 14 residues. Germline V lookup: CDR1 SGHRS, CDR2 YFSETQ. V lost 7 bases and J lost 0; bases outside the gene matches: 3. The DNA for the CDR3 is TGCGCCAGCGTGGACAGGGACTCCTACAATGAGCAGTTCTTC. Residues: CASVDRDSYNEQFF.

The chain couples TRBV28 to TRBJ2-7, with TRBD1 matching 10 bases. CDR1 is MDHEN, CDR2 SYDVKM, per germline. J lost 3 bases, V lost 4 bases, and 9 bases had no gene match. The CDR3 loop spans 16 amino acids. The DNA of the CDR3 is TGTGCCAGCAGTTCTCCTTCCGGGACAGGGGTCTACGAGCAGTACTTC. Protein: CASSSPSGTGVYEQYF.

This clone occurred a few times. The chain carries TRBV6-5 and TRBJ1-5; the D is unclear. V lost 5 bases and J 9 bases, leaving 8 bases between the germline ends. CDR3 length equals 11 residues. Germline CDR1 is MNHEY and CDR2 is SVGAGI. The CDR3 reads CASSTQAPQHF. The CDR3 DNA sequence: TGTGCCAGCAGTACTCAGGCGCCCCAGCATTTT.

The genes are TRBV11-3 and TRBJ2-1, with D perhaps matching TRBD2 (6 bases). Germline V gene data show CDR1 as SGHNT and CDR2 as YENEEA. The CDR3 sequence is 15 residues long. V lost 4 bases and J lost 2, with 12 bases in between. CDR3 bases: TGTGCCAGCAGCTGGGAGGCGGCGGCCTACAATGAGCAGTTCTTC. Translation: CASSWEAAAYNEQFF.

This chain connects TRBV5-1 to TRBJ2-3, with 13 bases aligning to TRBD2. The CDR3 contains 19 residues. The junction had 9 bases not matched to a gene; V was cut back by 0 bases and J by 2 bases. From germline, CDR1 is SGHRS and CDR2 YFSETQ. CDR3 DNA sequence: TGCGCCAGCAGCTTGGTGGTGACTAGCGGGGGGCTCCCCACAGATACGCAGTATTTT. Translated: CASSLVVTSGGLPTDTQYF.

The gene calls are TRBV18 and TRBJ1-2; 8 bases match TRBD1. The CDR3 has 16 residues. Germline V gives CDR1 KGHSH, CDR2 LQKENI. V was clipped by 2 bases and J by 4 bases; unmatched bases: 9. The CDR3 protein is CASSPVKGQDPYGYTF. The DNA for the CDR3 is TGTGCCAGCTCACCAGTGAAGGGACAGGATCCCTATGGCTACACCTTC.

The CDR3 coding sequence is TGTGCCAGCAGCCCCCAGGTTGGGTACGAGCAGTACTTC. Translation: CASSPQVGYEQYF. This chain connects TRBV7-2 to TRBJ2-7; D uncertain. V shed 5 bases and J shed 4 bases, with 12 bases lying between them. Germline V gives CDR1 SGHTA, CDR2 FQGNSA. This CDR3 has 13 residues.

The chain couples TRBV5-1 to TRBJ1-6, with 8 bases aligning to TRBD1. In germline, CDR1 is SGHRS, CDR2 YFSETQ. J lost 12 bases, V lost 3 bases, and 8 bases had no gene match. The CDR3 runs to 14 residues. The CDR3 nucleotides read TGCGCCAGCAGCTATTCAGGACAGGGTGAACCCCTCCACTTT. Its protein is CASSYSGQGEPLHF.

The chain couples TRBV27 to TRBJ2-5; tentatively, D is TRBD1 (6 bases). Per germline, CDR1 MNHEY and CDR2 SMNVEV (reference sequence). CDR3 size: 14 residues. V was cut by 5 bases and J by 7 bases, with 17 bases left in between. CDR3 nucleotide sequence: TGTGCCAGCAGTGTAACAGGGTCCCTGGGGACCCAGTACTTC. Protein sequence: CASSVTGSLGTQYF.

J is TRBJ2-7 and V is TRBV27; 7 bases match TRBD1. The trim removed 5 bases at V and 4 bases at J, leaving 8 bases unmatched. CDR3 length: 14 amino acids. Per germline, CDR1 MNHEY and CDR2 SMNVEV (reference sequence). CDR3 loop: CASSRQGAAYEQYF. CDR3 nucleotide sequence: TGTGCCAGCAGTCGACAGGGAGCTGCGTACGAGCAGTACTTC.

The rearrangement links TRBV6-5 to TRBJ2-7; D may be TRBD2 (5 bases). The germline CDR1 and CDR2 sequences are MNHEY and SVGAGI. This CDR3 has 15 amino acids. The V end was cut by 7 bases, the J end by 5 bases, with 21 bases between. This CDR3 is CASTLSRTPGNEQYF. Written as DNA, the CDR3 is TGTGCCAGCACCTTGTCCCGGACTCCGGGGAACGAGCAGTACTTC.

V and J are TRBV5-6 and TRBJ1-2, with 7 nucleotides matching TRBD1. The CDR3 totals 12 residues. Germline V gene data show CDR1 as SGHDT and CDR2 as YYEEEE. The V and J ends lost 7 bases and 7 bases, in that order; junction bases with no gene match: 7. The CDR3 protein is CASHTGALGYTF. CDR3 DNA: TGTGCCAGCCACACAGGGGCCCTTGGCTACACCTTC.

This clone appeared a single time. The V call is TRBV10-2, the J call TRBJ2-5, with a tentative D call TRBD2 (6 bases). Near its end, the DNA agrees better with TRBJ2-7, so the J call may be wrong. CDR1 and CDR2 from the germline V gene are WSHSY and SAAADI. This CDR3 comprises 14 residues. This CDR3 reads CASSESMEGYEQYF. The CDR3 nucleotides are TGCGCCAGCAGTGAGTCGATGGAGGGATACGAGCAGTACTTC.

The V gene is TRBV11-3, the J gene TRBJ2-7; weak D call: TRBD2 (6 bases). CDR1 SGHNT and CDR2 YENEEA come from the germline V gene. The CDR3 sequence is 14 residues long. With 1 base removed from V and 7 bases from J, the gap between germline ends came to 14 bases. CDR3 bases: TGTGCCAGCAGCTTAGGCGGGGCCCCGGGGGAGCAGTACTTC. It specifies CASSLGGAPGEQYF.